Listed below are T cell receptor beta chains from one sample, sequenced in a study of blood T cell repertoires in COVID-19. The table came from immunoSEQ multiplex PCR; TCRdb's copy has only in-frame clones and leaves some out. The table has some 150,000 clones, more than 85% seen once. The sequenced material came from peripheral blood. Every receptor here comes from a human donor in a cohort sampled during active COVID-19. CDR3s include the opening cysteine and the closing phenylalanine or tryptophan. D genes are given only for firm matches. Clone size is given for some rows only: seen once, a few or many times, or a class if the clone is expanded.

v_call	j_call	d_call	clone_size	cdr3_aa	cdr3_nt
TRBV27	TRBJ1-1	TRBD1	-	CASSFLQGPDTEAFF	TGTGCCAGCAGTTTTTTACAGGGGCCGGACACTGAAGCTTTCTTT
TRBV11-1	TRBJ2-3	TRBD2	-	CASSVPTSGDTQYF	TGTGCCAGCAGCGTACCGACTAGCGGCGATACGCAGTATTTT
TRBV27	TRBJ1-2	TRBD1	-	CASSLTARTGVNYGYTF	TGTGCCAGCAGTCTCACAGCCCGGACAGGGGTAAACTATGGCTACACCTTC
TRBV5-1	TRBJ2-2	TRBD2	-	CASSGGGGMNTGELFF	TGCGCCAGCAGCGGGGGCGGGGGGATGAACACCGGGGAGCTGTTTTTT
TRBV2	TRBJ1-1	TRBD1	-	CASRKDRGLFTEAFF	TGTGCCAGCAGGAAGGACAGGGGGCTATTCACTGAAGCTTTCTTT
TRBV10-3	TRBJ1-1	TRBD1	-	CAISVTGVGDTEAFF	TGTGCCATCAGTGTTACAGGGGTTGGGGACACTGAAGCTTTCTTT
TRBV30	TRBJ2-6	TRBD1	-	CAWTQQGVSGANVLTF	TGTGCCTGGACCCAACAGGGGGTCTCTGGGGCCAACGTCCTGACTTTC
TRBV7-2	TRBJ2-1	TRBD2	-	CASSHPGASGRNEQFF	TGTGCCAGCAGCCATCCGGGGGCTAGCGGGAGGAATGAGCAGTTCTTC
TRBV5-6	TRBJ1-1	TRBD1	-	CASSLGTGNLNTEAFF	TGTGCCAGCAGCCTAGGGACAGGGAACTTGAACACTGAAGCTTTCTTT
TRBV28	TRBJ2-7	TRBD2	-	CASSIRLAGRYEQYF	TGTGCCAGCAGCATCCGACTAGCGGGGCGCTACGAGCAGTACTTC
TRBV10-3	TRBJ2-3	-	-	CAISLGIRTDTQYF	TGTGCCATCAGCCTAGGTATTCGCACAGATACGCAGTATTTT
TRBV5-5	TRBJ1-6	TRBD1	-	CASSPGQIYSPLHF	TGTGCCAGCAGCCCGGGACAGATTTATTCACCCCTCCACTTT
TRBV7-8	TRBJ2-2	-	-	CASSLFLTGEGIGELFF	TGTGCCAGCAGCCTCTTTTTGACAGGGGAGGGAATCGGGGAGCTGTTTTTT
TRBV6-1	TRBJ2-7	-	once	CASSEGPYYEQYF	TGTGCCAGCAGTGAAGGGCCATACTACGAGCAGTACTTC
TRBV9	TRBJ2-1	-	-	CASSVPRGLTAVLRAGTGNNEQFF	TGTGCCAGCAGCGTCCCGAGGGGTTTGACGGCAGTCTTAAGGGCGGGAACCGGCAACAATGAGCAGTTCTTC
TRBV27	TRBJ2-7	TRBD1	-	CASSPLGQAYEQYF	TGTGCCAGCAGTCCACTTGGACAGGCCTACGAGCAGTACTTC
TRBV28	TRBJ2-3	TRBD2	once	CASSSPQRLAGVGDTQYF	TGTGCCAGCAGTTCCCCTCAGAGACTAGCGGGAGTCGGAGATACGCAGTATTTT
TRBV7-2	TRBJ2-5	TRBD2	-	CASSSGLASTQYF	TGTGCCAGCAGCTCGGGACTAGCGTCGACCCAGTACTTC
TRBV27	TRBJ2-1	-	once	CASSLSGQSVYNEQFF	TGTGCCAGCAGTTTATCTGGACAGTCCGTTTACAATGAGCAGTTCTTC
TRBV5-1	TRBJ2-7	-	many	CASSLTYTGSSYEQYF	TGCGCCAGCAGCTTGACGTACACAGGGAGCTCCTACGAGCAGTACTTC